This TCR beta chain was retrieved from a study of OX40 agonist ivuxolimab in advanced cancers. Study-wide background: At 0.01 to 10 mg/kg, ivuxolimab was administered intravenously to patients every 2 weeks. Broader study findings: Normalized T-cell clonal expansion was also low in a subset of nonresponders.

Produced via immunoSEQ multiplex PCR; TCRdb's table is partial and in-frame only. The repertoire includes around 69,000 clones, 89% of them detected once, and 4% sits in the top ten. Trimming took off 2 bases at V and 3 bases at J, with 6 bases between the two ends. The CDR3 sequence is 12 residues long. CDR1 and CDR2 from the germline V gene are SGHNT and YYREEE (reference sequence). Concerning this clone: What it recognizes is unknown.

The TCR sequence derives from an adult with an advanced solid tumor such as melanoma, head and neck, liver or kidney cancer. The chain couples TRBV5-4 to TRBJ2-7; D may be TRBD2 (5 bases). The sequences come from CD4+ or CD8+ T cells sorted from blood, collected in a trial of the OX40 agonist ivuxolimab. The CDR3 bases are TGTGCCAGCAGCTTAGCGGTCTACGAGCAGTACTTC. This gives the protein CASSLAVYEQYF.